This T cell receptor (beta chain) appears in the sequencing data of a study of blood T cell repertoires in COVID-19. Across the study: The analysed material was cDNA or gDNA that came from T cells, B-cell-depleted T cells, or PBMCs.

The CDR3 totals 16 residues. Produced via immunoSEQ multiplex PCR; TCRdb's table is partial and in-frame only. The data hold 200,000 to 300,000 clones, with around 86% observed a single time. Adults between roughly 18 and 90 years of age took part from 24 US areas. What the recovered Cohort 3 donors had was two negative PCRs, clearance, or symptom resolution. The specimen was PBMCs or T cells enriched from blood (not recorded which). This sequence was found in a man aged 40-50 years who had recovered from COVID-19. The genes are TRBV21-1 and TRBJ2-2; the D call TRBD1 from the table was never checked on the DNA. TRBV21-1 is labeled a pseudogene. The CDR3 loop is CASSKGDRDDTGELFF. For the CDR3, the DNA is TGTGCCAGCAGCAAAGGAGACAGGGACGACACCGGGGAGCTGTTTTTT.